This is a list of T cell receptor beta chains from one sample in a study of neoadjuvant nivolumab and ipilimumab in lung cancer. Libraries were prepared by immunoSEQ multiplex PCR; TCRdb keeps only in-frame clonotypes and omits some of them. The data show roughly 45,000 clones, more than 85% seen once. Sample: blood, taken before neoadjuvant nivolumab, alone or with ipilimumab. All receptors derive from an adult with non-small cell lung cancer. Some clones in this sample may be carry-over from other donors' samples. Each CDR3 is given with its conserved first and last residue. A D gene is named only where the DNA matches it firmly. Size is omitted from some rows. Given values are once, few, many or a class for expanded clones.

V gene,D gene,J gene,clone size,CDR3 DNA,CDR3 protein
TRBV11-2,.,TRBJ2-7,.,TGTGCCAGCAGCCCGGACACTCCCTACGAGCAGTACTTC,CASSPDTPYEQYF
TRBV6-5,.,TRBJ2-7,.,TGTGCCAGCAGTTACTCAGGGGGGGGCAGCCCCTACGAGCAGTACTTC,CASSYSGGGSPYEQYF
TRBV7-9,.,TRBJ1-5,.,TGTGCCAGCAGCTTGGTGGCCAATCAGCCCCAGCATTTT,CASSLVANQPQHF
TRBV5-1,.,TRBJ2-5,.,TGCGCCAGCAGCTTTGGAGAGACTCAGTACTTC,CASSFGETQYF
TRBV5-4,TRBD2,TRBJ2-7,.,TGTGCCAGCAGCGGGACTAGCGGGAAGCCCTACGAGCAGTACTTC,CASSGTSGKPYEQYF
TRBV18,TRBD1,TRBJ2-3,.,TGTGCCAGCTCACCACTTCAGGGGGCTAGCACAGATACGCAGTATTTT,CASSPLQGASTDTQYF
TRBV19,.,TRBJ1-2,few,TGTGCCAGTAGTTCCCTTTTTCCTGGCTACACCTTC,CASSSLFPGYTF
TRBV29-1,.,TRBJ2-3,.,TGCAGCGTTGGGACCTCGGGGACAGATACGCAGTATTTT,CSVGTSGTDTQYF
TRBV13,.,TRBJ2-7,.,TGTGCCAGCAGCTTAGGACGCTACGAGCAGTACTTC,CASSLGRYEQYF
TRBV15,TRBD1,TRBJ2-6,.,TGTGCCACCAGCGGACAGGGACCTGGGGCCAACGTCCTGACTTTC,CATSGQGPGANVLTF
TRBV10-3,.,TRBJ2-3,.,TGTGCCATCAGTGGACAGTCCCAAGATACGCAGTATTTT,CAISGQSQDTQYF
TRBV6-5,TRBD1,TRBJ2-7,.,TGTGCCAGCAGTTACTCGTCACAGGGGGGTTACGAGCAGTACTTC,CASSYSSQGGYEQYF
TRBV7-2,TRBD2,TRBJ2-3,.,TGTGCCAGCAGGGGACTAGCGGGGCGCACAGATACGCAGTATTTT,CASRGLAGRTDTQYF
TRBV10-1,.,TRBJ1-5,.,TGCGCCAGCAACCCCGGACAGAGCGATCAGCCCCAGCATTTT,CASNPGQSDQPQHF